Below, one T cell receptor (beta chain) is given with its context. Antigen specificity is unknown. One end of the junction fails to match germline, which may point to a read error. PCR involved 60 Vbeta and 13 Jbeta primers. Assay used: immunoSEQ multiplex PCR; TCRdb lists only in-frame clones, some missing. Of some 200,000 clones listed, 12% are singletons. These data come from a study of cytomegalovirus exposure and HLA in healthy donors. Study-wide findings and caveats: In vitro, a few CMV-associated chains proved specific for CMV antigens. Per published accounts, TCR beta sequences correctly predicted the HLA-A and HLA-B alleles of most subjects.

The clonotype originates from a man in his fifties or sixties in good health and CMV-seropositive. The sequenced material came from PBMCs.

Written as DNA, the CDR3 is TGTGCCAGCAGCTTACAGGGGGCGAACACTGGAGCTTTCTTT. The encoded protein is CASSLQGANTGAFF. The J gene is TRBJ1-1, the V gene TRBV7-9; TRBD1 matches 8 bases. This CDR3 comprises 14 residues. Germline CDR1 SEHNR, CDR2 FQNEAQ (reference sequence).